There are many counts of the clone carrying this TCR beta chain. This sample's time point: newly diagnosed GD, antithyroid drugs for less than 3 months. PBMCs provided the RNA from which the TCR library was made. Construction of the TCR beta libraries employed iRepertoire HTBI primers in conjunction with Arm-PCR of CDR3 regions. Each CDR3 protein gets one entry after TCRdb re-called the multiplex PCR reads with MiXCR. The data show approximately 400,000 distinct CDR3 sequences, with under 15% seen just once and around 17% held by the top ten. Germline CDR1 and CDR2: MNHGY and SVAAGI. V dropped 4 bases and J dropped 13; count of bases not matched to a gene: 13. CDR3 length: 13 residues. This sample is part of a study of regulatory T cells in long-lasting Graves disease. The same specimen was also included in a second study, on T cells in Graves' hyperthyroidism and ophthalmopathy.

The chain carries TRBV6-9 and TRBJ2-7; 7 bases are a match to TRBD1. This specimen consisted of peripheral blood mononuclear cells (PBMCs), obtained at new diagnosis, from a patient treated with antithyroid drugs. This clonotype was obtained from a woman younger than 45 with Graves disease. CDR3 DNA sequence: TGTGCCAGCAGTTCCGGGACAGTCAGGTCCCGCTACTTC. It is translated as CASSSGTVRSRYF.